Following are 6 T cell receptor beta chains from one sample sequenced in a study of blood T cells in healthy people across ages. With a J-beta primer mix and a sample-barcoded 5' primer, a second PCR ran 7 to 11 cycles. Each CDR3 protein is one row after TCRdb ran MiXCR on the 5' RACE reads. The sample includes hundreds of thousands of distinct CDR3 sequences, 53% of them seen just once. The sample taken for sequencing was blood. Receptors were obtained from a man older than 75 in good health.

For the CDR3, the DNA is TGTGCCAGCAGCCGAAGCGGAGCCCCCTACAATGAGCAGTTCTTC. Translating gives CASSRSGAPYNEQFF. The chain has TRBV12-3 or TRBV12-4 and TRBJ2-1; D is perhaps TRBD2 (5 bases). The V and J ends lost 6 bases and 2 bases respectively, with 14 bases between them. The CDR3 is 15 amino acids.

This rearrangement joins TRBV27 to TRBJ2-5, with a tentative D call TRBD2 (6 bases). V gave up 2 bases and J gave up 5 bases, with 12 bases separating them. This CDR3 is built from 14 residues. CDR1 is MNHEY and CDR2 is SMNVEV in the germline V gene (reference sequence). CDR3 protein: CASSLTQGRETQYF. Here the CDR3 DNA reads TGTGCCAGCAGTTTAACACAAGGGAGGGAGACCCAGTACTTC.

Notes on this clonotype: Compared with germline, one end of the junction differs, possibly owing to a read error. The chain carries TRBV6-6 and TRBJ2-7; the D is unclear. There are 13 residues in the CDR3. Germline V gives CDR1 MNHNY, CDR2 SVGAGI (reference sequence). The CDR3 protein is CAGSDAHSYEQYF. CDR3 coding DNA: TGTGCCGGCAGTGACGCCCACTCCTACGAGCAGTACTTC.

In its sample, this clonotype was seen a few times. V and J are TRBV6-1 and TRBJ2-4, with TRBD2 matching 9 bases. The CDR3 loop spans 15 amino acids. Germline values: CDR1 MNHNS, CDR2 SASEGT. The V segment lost 8 bases and the J segment 5 bases; nucleotides outside the gene matches: 10. In DNA form, the CDR3 reads TGTGCCAGCGGTAGCGGGAGCGGGGCCCAAAACATTCAGTACTTC. Its protein product is CASGSGSGAQNIQYF.

The rearrangement joins TRBV20-1 to TRBJ2-3; tentatively, D is TRBD2 (5 bases). The CDR3 runs 15 residues. The germline gives CDR1 DFQATT, CDR2 SNEGSKA (reference sequence). V lost 1 base and J 4 bases, leaving 15 bases between the germline ends. The CDR3 nucleotides are TGCAGTGCTAGAGCCGAGCGGAGAAGGGCAGATACGCAGTATTTT. Protein product: CSARAERRRADTQYF.

This clonotype has just a few counts. The chain couples TRBV20-1 to TRBJ2-1; 9 bases are a match to TRBD2. Germline CDR1 DFQATT, CDR2 SNEGSKA (reference sequence). There are 19 residues in the CDR3. J gave up 0 bases and V 1 base, and 13 bases lay outside the gene matches. The CDR3 DNA reads as TGCAGTGCTAGAGGTTTCCGGCGCGGGAGGGGAAGCTCCTACAATGAGCAGTTCTTC. It encodes CSARGFRRGRGSSYNEQFF.